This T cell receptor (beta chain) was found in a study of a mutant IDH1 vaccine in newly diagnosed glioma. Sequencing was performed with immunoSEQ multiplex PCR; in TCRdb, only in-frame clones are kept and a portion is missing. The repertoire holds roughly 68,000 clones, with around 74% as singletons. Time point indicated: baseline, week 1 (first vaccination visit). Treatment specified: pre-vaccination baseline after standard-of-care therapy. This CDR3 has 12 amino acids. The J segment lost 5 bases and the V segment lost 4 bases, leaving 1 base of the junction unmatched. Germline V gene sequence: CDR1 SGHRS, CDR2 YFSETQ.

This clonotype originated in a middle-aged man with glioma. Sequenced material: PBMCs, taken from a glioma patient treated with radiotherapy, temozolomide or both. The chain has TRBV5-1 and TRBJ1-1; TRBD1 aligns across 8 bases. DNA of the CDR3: TGCGCCAGCAGCCGACAGGGGACTGAAGCTTTCTTT. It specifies CASSRQGTEAFF.